This T cell receptor beta chain was identified in a study of T cell repertoires in cytomegalovirus infection (dated by TCRdb to between 2017 and 2020). In the study overall: Donor HLA type was relevant to the analysis, because carriage of CMV infection together with the matching HLA type was indicated by public TCR beta signatures. What the work shows at the level of the full study, not this receptor alone: The ex vivo response was dominated by HLA-C-restricted CMV-specific TCR beta clonotypes, which also provided the single most frequent clonotype in two of eight donors. In both this cohort and an independent roughly 330-donor cohort, the cumulative frequency of public TCR beta family members distinguished carriers of CMV infection plus the relevant HLA type.

The CDR3 contains 15 residues, cysteine and phenylalanine counted. Only CDR3 DNA is held: 45 bases, read in frame from base 1. Via the germline V gene, CDR1 is SGHTA and CDR2 FQGNSA. Between the V and J ends, shortened by 0 bases and 0 bases respectively, the junction contains 7 bases. The instrument given in TCRdb is Illumina HiSeq 1500. TCRdb took the public reads, trimmed them with fastp at Q25, ran MiXCR for clone calling and kept in-frame beta chains. One record per CDR3 amino acid sequence lists the most common genes and DNA. The sample has approximately 250,000 distinct CDR3 sequences on record, under 25% of them singletons. The ten largest clones represent approximately 18% of the sample. This clonotype was seen many times. The antigen this receptor binds is unknown. No base qualities exist here, and no much larger clone lies one base off it.

Sequenced: CD8+ T cells from PBMCs. This chain is built from TRBV7-2 and TRBJ2-3, with the D gene not confidently named. This TCR was recovered from a human donor in good health (CMV status not recorded). Some clones in this sample may be carry-over from other donors' samples. The nucleotide sequence is given as TGTGCCAGCAGCTTAGCCGTCCTAAGCACAGATACGCAGTATTTT. Its translation is CASSLAVLSTDTQYF.